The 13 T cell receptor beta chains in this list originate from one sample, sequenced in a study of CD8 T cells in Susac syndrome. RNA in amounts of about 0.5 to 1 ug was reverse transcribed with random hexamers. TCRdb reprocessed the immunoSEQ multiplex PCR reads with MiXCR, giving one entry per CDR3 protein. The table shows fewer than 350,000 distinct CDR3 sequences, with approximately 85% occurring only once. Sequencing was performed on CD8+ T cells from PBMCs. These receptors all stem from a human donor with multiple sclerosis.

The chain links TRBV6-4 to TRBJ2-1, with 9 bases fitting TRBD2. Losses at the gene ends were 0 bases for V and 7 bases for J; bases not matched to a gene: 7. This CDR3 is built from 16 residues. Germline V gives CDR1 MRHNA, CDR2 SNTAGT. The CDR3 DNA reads TGTGCCAGCAGTGACTCGGGGATGGCGGGGGGGAATGAGCAGTTCTTC. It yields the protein CASSDSGMAGGNEQFF.

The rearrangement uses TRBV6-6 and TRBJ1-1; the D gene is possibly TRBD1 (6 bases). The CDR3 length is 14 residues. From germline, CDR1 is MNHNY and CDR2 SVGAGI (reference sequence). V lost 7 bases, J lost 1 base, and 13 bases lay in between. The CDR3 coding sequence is TGTGCCAGCATCCGGGGACACCAGAACACTGAAGCTTTCTTT. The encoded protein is CASIRGHQNTEAFF.

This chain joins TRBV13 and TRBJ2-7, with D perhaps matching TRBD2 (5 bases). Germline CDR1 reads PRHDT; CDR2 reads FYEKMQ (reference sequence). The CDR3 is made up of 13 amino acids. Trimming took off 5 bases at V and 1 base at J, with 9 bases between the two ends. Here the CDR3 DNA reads TGTGCCAGCAGCCCGAGGGATTCCTACGAGCAGTACTTC. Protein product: CASSPRDSYEQYF. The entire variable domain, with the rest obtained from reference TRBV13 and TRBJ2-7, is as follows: AAGVIQSPRHLIKEKRETATLKCYPIPRHDTVYWYQQGPGQDPQFLISFYEKMQSDKGSIPDRFSAQQFSDYHSELNMSSLELGDSALYFCASSPRDSYEQYFGPGTRLTVT.

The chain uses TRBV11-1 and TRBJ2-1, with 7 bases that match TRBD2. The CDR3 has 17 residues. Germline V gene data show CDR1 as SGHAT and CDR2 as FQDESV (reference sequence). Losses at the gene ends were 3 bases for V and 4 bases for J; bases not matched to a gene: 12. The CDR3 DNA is TGTGCCAGCAGCTTTTGGAAAGCGGGACTCCTGTACAATGAGCAGTTCTTC. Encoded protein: CASSFWKAGLLYNEQFF.

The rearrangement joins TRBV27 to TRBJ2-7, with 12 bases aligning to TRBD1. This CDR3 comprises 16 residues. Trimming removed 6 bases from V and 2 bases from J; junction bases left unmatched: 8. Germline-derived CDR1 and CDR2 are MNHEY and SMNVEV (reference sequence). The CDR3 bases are TGTGCCAGCAGCAAGGGACAGGGGGCGAAACCCTACGAGCAGTACTTC. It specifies CASSKGQGAKPYEQYF.

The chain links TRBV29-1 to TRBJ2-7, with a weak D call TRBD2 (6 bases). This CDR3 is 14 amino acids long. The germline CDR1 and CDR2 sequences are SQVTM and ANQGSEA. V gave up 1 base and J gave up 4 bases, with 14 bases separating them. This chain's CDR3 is CSVEVRGAGYEQYF. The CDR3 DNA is TGCAGCGTTGAAGTCCGGGGTGCGGGATACGAGCAGTACTTC.

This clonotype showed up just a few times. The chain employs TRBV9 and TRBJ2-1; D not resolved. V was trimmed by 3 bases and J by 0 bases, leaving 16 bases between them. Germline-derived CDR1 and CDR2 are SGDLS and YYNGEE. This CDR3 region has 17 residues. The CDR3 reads CASSAGRSASSYNEQFF. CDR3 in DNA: TGTGCCAGCAGCGCCGGACGGAGCGCCAGCTCCTACAATGAGCAGTTCTTC.

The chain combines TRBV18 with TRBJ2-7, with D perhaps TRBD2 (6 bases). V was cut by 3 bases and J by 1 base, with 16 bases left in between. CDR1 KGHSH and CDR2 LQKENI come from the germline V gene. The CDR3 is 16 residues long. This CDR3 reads CASSPVPGDASYEQYF. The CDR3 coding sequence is TGTGCCAGCTCACCCGTCCCGGGGGACGCATCCTACGAGCAGTACTTC.

The CDR3 is CASSKLGRGVRDTEAFF. CDR3 coding DNA: TGTGCCAGCAGCAAATTGGGTCGGGGGGTTAGGGACACTGAAGCTTTCTTT. V is TRBV21-1 and J is TRBJ1-1; whether TRBD1, the table's D call, matches the DNA was not checked. TRBV21-1 is a documented pseudogene. This CDR3 has 17 amino acids.

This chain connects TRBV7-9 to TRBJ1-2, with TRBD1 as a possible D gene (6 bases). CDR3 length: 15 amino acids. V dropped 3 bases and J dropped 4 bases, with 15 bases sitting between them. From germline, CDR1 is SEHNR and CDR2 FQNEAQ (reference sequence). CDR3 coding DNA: TGTGCCAGCAGCTTTTCGGGACACACACTCTATGGCTACACCTTC. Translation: CASSFSGHTLYGYTF.

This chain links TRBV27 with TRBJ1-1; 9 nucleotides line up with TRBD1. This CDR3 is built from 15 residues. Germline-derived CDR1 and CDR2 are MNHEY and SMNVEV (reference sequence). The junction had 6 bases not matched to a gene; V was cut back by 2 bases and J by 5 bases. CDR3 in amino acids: CASSLIGTGSTEAFF. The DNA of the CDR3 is TGTGCCAGCAGTTTAATCGGGACAGGGTCGACTGAAGCTTTCTTT.

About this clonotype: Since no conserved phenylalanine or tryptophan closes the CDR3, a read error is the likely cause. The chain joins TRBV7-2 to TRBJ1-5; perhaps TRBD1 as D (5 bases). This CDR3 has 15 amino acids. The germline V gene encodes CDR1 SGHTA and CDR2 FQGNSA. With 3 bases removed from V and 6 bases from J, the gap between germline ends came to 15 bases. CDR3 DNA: TGTGCCAGCAGCTTTGACAGCTATAGGGGTCAGCCCCAGCATCTT. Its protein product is CASSFDSYRGQPQHL.

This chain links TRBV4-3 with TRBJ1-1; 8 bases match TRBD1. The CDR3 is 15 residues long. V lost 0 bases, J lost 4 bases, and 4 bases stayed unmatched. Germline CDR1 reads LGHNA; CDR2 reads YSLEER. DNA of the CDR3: TGCGCCAGCAGCCAAGATCAGGGGGCGACCACTGAAGCTTTCTTT. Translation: CASSQDQGATTEAFF.